This TCR beta chain was profiled in a study of blood T cell repertoires in COVID-19 (TCRdb year 2020). For context, the study as a whole: The collaborator samples originated in the United States, Italy and Spain and spanned the acute and convalescent phases of COVID-19. The material from the prospective study consisted of cDNA or gDNA derived from T cells, B-cell-depleted T cells, or PBMCs. Subjects who had been exposed to COVID-19, were actively infected with it, or had recovered from it provided the deeply sampled blood TCRbeta repertoires that made up the dataset. The repertoires were released in a freely available public database meant as a resource for research on the immune response to SARS-CoV-2. Samples were obtained from the ongoing ImmuneRACE study (first 160 participants) and from 1,254 subjects provided by 6 global collaborators. The sample metadata nearly always contained a de-identified subject ID, COVID-19 status, age in years and sex. Where available, HLA class I and class II types were obtained from metadata supplied by the sample provider rather than from assay-based typing. What the authors observed across the whole study: The quantity of clinical and demographic metadata differed by source and by participant and was supplied without curation.

A word on this clone: What this receptor recognizes is not known. Nothing much larger sits one base from this clone, and base qualities are not available.

At one collaborating source in Seattle, patients were enrolled during active infection and were followed longitudinally through the course of disease. The collaborating institutions used their own protocols to collect whole blood in K2EDTA tubes. For TCRbeta analysis, collaborators shipped samples as frozen whole blood, isolated PBMCs, or DNA extracted from either of those sample types. CDR1 and CDR2, looked up from the germline V gene, are MNHNS and SASEGT. Trimming accounts for 2 bases at V and 0 bases at J, while the number of junction bases matched to no gene is 7. The CDR3, cysteine through phenylalanine, is 17 amino acids long. Only the CDR3 DNA stays, 51 bases, in frame from base 1. TCRbeta CDR3 regions were amplified from genomic DNA by means of the immunoSEQ Assay, a bias-controlled multiplex PCR. The study's own analysis went as follows. Within the assay, amplification of reference gene primers was used to estimate how many nucleated cells each sample contained. To quantify the absolute abundance of each unique TCRbeta CDR3 rearrangement, sequence reads were collapsed and filtered. Productive Simpson clonality was computed per sample as the square root of Simpson's diversity index over productive rearrangements. As stored in TCRdb, this immuneACCESS dataset retains in-frame rearrangements with V and J assigned. A fraction of the clones does not appear; measured against another copy, unresolved V genes explain less than half of the discrepancy, and the remainder lacks a known reason. For V, J and clone size, that table is used; D and trimming come from the DNA. Here the sample has over 200,000 clones; about 84% occur a single time. The ten largest clones add up to about 8.3% of the sample.

The chain links TRBV6-1 with TRBJ1-5; 7 central nucleotides agree with TRBD1. This TCR was sampled from a woman older than 75 with COVID-19, enrolled during active disease. The sequencing input was peripheral blood. In nucleotide form, the sequence is TGTGCCAGCAGTGAACGAGGGGGACAGCATAGCAATCAGCCCCAGCATTTT. Translated, this is CASSERGGQHSNQPQHF.